This TCR beta chain stems from a study of blood T cell repertoires in COVID-19. In the study overall: COVID-19 samples collected from the United States, Italy and Spain covered acute and convalescent phases. The analysed material was cDNA or gDNA that came from T cells, B-cell-depleted T cells, or PBMCs.

Germline V gene sequence: CDR1 ENHRY, CDR2 SYGVKD. V was clipped by 7 bases and J by 4 bases; unmatched bases: 6. The CDR3 length is 13 residues. This clone occurred a few times. Study processing details: How many nucleated cells were present was estimated from reference gene primer amplification. Repertoires were generated with immunoSEQ multiplex PCR, while TCRdb's copy carries only in-frame clones and drops some. From that table come the V and J calls and clone size; the DNA was used to work out D and trimming. In the table there are about 360,000 clones, approximately 82% of which are singletons. The receptor's source is a man aged 25-45 years with active or convalescent COVID-19. The chain combines TRBV10-3 with TRBJ1-1; 7 bases fit TRBD1. Sequences were obtained from peripheral blood. The CDR3 here is CAINFSGGTEAFF. The CDR3 bases are TGTGCCATCAATTTTTCAGGGGGCACTGAAGCTTTCTTT.